The rows below give T cell receptor beta chains drawn from one sample of a study of blood T cell repertoires in COVID-19. Method: immunoSEQ multiplex PCR; TCRdb's copy keeps in-frame clones and lacks some. The sample carries about 83,000 clones, around 86% recorded once. The specimen sequenced was peripheral blood. These receptors were obtained from a man older than 75 with active or convalescent COVID-19. The CDR3 runs from the conserved cysteine through the conserved F or W. Fields, in order: clone size, D gene, V gene, J gene, CDR3 DNA, CDR3 protein. A D gene is named only where the DNA matches it firmly. Clone size is stated in some rows and not others, as once, few, many or a class when expanded.

.	.	TRBV18	TRBJ2-3	TGTGCCAGCTCACCTGGACCCTCCGGGGTCCCAGATACGCAGTATTTT	CASSPGPSGVPDTQYF
.	TRBD2	TRBV4-1	TRBJ2-1	TGCGCCAGCAGCCAGGATTCAGCGGGAGTCTCCTACAATGAGCAGTTCTTC	CASSQDSAGVSYNEQFF
.	.	TRBV7-2	TRBJ1-1	TGTGCCAGCAGCTTAGTTTTGGGGGGGCCTGAAGCTTTCTTT	CASSLVLGGPEAFF
.	.	TRBV9	TRBJ2-3	TGTGCCAGCAGCGATCAACTAGACACAGATACGCAGTATTTT	CASSDQLDTDTQYF
.	TRBD1	TRBV11-2	TRBJ2-2	TGTGCCAGCTGCAGATCCGGGACAGGGCATACCGGGGAGCTGTTTTTT	CASCRSGTGHTGELFF
.	.	TRBV15	TRBJ1-2	TGTGCCACCAGCAGAGATGGCAACCGCGGGATAGGCTACACCTTC	CATSRDGNRGIGYTF
.	TRBD1	TRBV5-1	TRBJ1-4	TGCGCCAGCAGCCCGGCCCCCGACAGGGTTGAAAAACTGTTTTTT	CASSPAPDRVEKLFF
.	TRBD1	TRBV7-2	TRBJ1-2	TGTGCCAGCAGCTTAGGGACAGGGATTGGTGATGGCTACACCTTC	CASSLGTGIGDGYTF
once	.	TRBV11-3	TRBJ2-2	TGTGCCAGCAGCTTCCGACAGGCCAGCACCGGGGAGCTGTTTTTT	CASSFRQASTGELFF
few	.	TRBV6-6	TRBJ1-5	TGTGCCGCCCGTAAGGAGGGGCAAAATCAGCCCCAGCATTTT	CAARKEGQNQPQHF
.	.	TRBV14	TRBJ2-2	TGTGCCAGCACCCGAACCCGGGGGACCGGGGAGCTGTTTTTT	CASTRTRGTGELFF
.	.	TRBV6-6	TRBJ2-2	TGTGCCAGCAGTTACTCGAAGGGGATCACCGGGGAGCTGTTTTTT	CASSYSKGITGELFF
.	.	TRBV5-1	TRBJ1-6	TGCGCCAGCAGAGGACAGAATAGCGGGGCCCGGGGTTCACCCCTCCACTTT	CASRGQNSGARGSPLHF
.	TRBD2	TRBV19	TRBJ2-1	TGTGCCAGTAGCCCAGCGGGAGTCTCCTACAATGAGCAGTTCTTC	CASSPAGVSYNEQFF
.	TRBD1	TRBV5-6	TRBJ1-2	TGTGCCAGCAGCTTAGCCGGGACAGCTCCATATGGCTACACCTTC	CASSLAGTAPYGYTF
.	TRBD1	TRBV6-1	TRBJ1-4	TGTGCCAGCAGTGATTCTGGGACAGGGGTGGGTGAAAAACTGTTTTTT	CASSDSGTGVGEKLFF
.	.	TRBV14	TRBJ1-4	TGTGCCAGCAGCCGTCGGGAAATTGCAACTAATGAAAAACTGTTTTTT	CASSRREIATNEKLFF
.	TRBD1	TRBV30	TRBJ1-1	TGTGCCTGGAGTCGCGGACAGGAAAACACTGAAGCTTTCTTT	CAWSRGQENTEAFF
.	.	TRBV4-2	TRBJ2-3	TGTGCCAGCAGCCAAGATGATAGGCGGGGGCGGGCAGATACGCAGTATTTT	CASSQDDRRGRADTQYF
.	TRBD2	TRBV14	TRBJ2-1	TGTGCCAGCAGCCAAGGACTAGCGGGGCTATACAATGAGCAGTTCTTC	CASSQGLAGLYNEQFF
.	.	TRBV6-6	TRBJ1-2	TGTGCCAGCAGTTACCGAGACAGCCCCTATGGCTACACCTTC	CASSYRDSPYGYTF
.	.	TRBV12-2	TRBJ1-5	TGTGCAAGTCGCTTAGCTCATGGGGCTGGGGATAGCAATCAGCCCCAGCATTTT	CASRLAHGAGDSNQPQHF
.	TRBD1	TRBV5-1	TRBJ1-3	TGCGCCAGCAGCTTAACAGGGGGCGCGTCTGGAAACACCATATATTTT	CASSLTGGASGNTIYF
.	.	TRBV7-2	TRBJ1-3	TGTGCCAGCCGTAAACAGGGTGGGGAAAACACCATATATTTT	CASRKQGGENTIYF
.	.	TRBV20-1	TRBJ1-2	TGCAGTGCTAGTGGGGCTGGTATCTATGGCTACACCTTC	CSASGAGIYGYTF
.	.	TRBV19	TRBJ1-4	TGTGCCAGTAGTATTGGGGGGGGCAATGAAAAACTGTTTTTT	CASSIGGGNEKLFF
once	TRBD1	TRBV6-1	TRBJ1-1	TGTGCCAGCAGTGAGGGACAGGGAGCCATGAACACTGAAGCTTTCTTT	CASSEGQGAMNTEAFF
.	.	TRBV7-6	TRBJ2-5	TGTGCCAGCAGCGCACGGGGGGAGACCCAGTACTTC	CASSARGETQYF
.	.	TRBV9	TRBJ1-6	TGTGCCAGCAGCGTAGCACAGGAGAATTCACCCCTCCACTTT	CASSVAQENSPLHF
.	.	TRBV6-6	TRBJ2-1	TGTGCCAGCAGACAGGACCGAAACAATGAGCAGTTCTTC	CASRQDRNNEQFF
.	.	TRBV27	TRBJ2-6	TGTGCCAGCAGCTGGGCATCGGCCAACGTCCTGACTTTC	CASSWASANVLTF
once	TRBD2	TRBV28	TRBJ2-5	TGTGCCAGCAGTCCGGAGCCGGGGGGGACCCAGTACTTC	CASSPEPGGTQYF
.	TRBD1	TRBV6-5	TRBJ1-3	TGTGCCAGCAAACTGGACAGGGCCTCTGGAAACACCATATATTTT	CASKLDRASGNTIYF